This TCR beta chain was identified during a study of blood T cell repertoires in COVID-19. For the study at large: Sites in the United States, Italy and Spain provided acute and convalescent COVID-19 samples. Sources were T cells, B-cell-depleted T cells, or PBMCs; the material itself was cDNA or gDNA.

Method: immunoSEQ multiplex PCR; TCRdb's copy keeps in-frame clones and lacks some. The sample yields about 83,000 clones, roughly 84% seen once. Germline V gene sequence: CDR1 MNHEY, CDR2 SVGEGT. Trimming pared 5 bases from V and 3 bases from J, leaving 3 bases between. The CDR3 loop spans 11 amino acids. Sequenced material: peripheral blood. The chain uses TRBV6-2 or TRBV6-3 and TRBJ2-3; no clear D gene. This receptor was identified in a woman aged 80 or over in a cohort sampled during active or convalescent COVID-19. CDR3 sequence: CASSQTDTQYF. The CDR3 coding sequence is TGTGCCAGCAGTCAAACAGATACGCAGTATTTT.